Below, one T cell receptor (beta chain) is given with its context. This clone's antigen is unknown. It has no much larger one-base neighbor in the sample; base qualities were not kept. The immunoSEQ Assay, a bias-controlled multiplex PCR, was used to amplify TCRbeta CDR3 regions from genomic DNA. The paper's processing steps were these. The number of nucleated cells in each sample was estimated from the amplification of reference gene primers within the assay. To quantify the absolute abundance of each unique TCRbeta CDR3 rearrangement, sequence reads were collapsed and filtered. For each sample, productive Simpson clonality was calculated as the square root of Simpson's diversity index over productive rearrangements. Held by TCRdb, this immuneACCESS table contains in-frame sequences only and omits some clones. Under half of the omission traces to an unresolved V gene where checked; the cause of the rest is unknown. The D gene and trimming were derived from the DNA, and the V and J assignments and clone size from that table. The table for this sample lists some 140,000 clones; roughly 79% of them were counted only once. Of the sample, almost 8.5% is held by the ten largest clones.

The collaborating institutions used their own protocols to collect whole blood in K2EDTA tubes. For TCRbeta analysis, collaborator samples were shipped as frozen whole blood, as isolated PBMCs, or as DNA extracted from either sample type. The record originates from a study of blood T cell repertoires in COVID-19 (dated by TCRdb to the early 2020s). The study in broad terms: The collaborator samples originated in the United States, Italy and Spain and spanned the acute and convalescent phases of COVID-19. Where available, HLA class I and class II types were taken from metadata supplied by the sample provider and were not determined by assay-based typing. The material from the prospective study consisted of cDNA or gDNA derived from T cells, B-cell-depleted T cells, or PBMCs. The repertoires were made available in a free public database intended to serve as a resource for research on the immune response to SARS-CoV-2. Subjects who had been exposed to COVID-19, were actively infected with it, or had recovered from it provided the deeply sampled blood TCRbeta repertoires that made up the dataset. Nearly every sample came with metadata listing a de-identified subject ID, COVID-19 status, age in years and sex. The samples were drawn from the first 160 participants of the ongoing ImmuneRACE study and from 1,254 subjects provided by 6 global collaborators. Here is what the overall study found, with its caveats: How much clinical and demographic metadata was included differed by source and by participant, and the metadata was provided uncurated.

The V and J ends are trimmed by 6 bases and 8 bases, leaving 13 bases between them. Reading the germline V gene gives CDR1 SQVTM and CDR2 ANQGSEA. Taken from cysteine to phenylalanine, the CDR3 has 12 residues. Only the CDR3 portion is preserved as DNA: 36 bases, with reading frame beginning at the first base. This TCR was sampled from a woman in her sixties with active or convalescent COVID-19. Input material: peripheral blood. Recombination linked TRBV29-1 to TRBJ1-4; no D segment can be confidently identified. The bases are TGCAGCGTACCGGGGATCCGAGAAAAACTGTTTTTT. It encodes CSVPGIREKLFF.